These 2 T cell receptor beta chains share one sample of origin, sequenced in a study of cytotoxic CD8 clonotypes in ibrutinib-treated CLL. Clones were read by immunoSEQ multiplex PCR, and TCRdb kept only the in-frame ones, dropping some. The sample lists hundreds of thousands of clones; 75% to 80% were seen once. The source was PBMCs, collected after 12 months of ibrutinib treatment. The receptors here all came from a human donor with chronic lymphocytic leukemia.

In its sample, this clone was seen once. This chain connects TRBV28 to TRBJ2-6; TRBD1 agrees at 11 bases. The germline gives CDR1 MDHEN, CDR2 SYDVKM. There are 17 residues in the CDR3. Trimming took 8 bases from V and 2 from J; bases not matched to a gene: 8. Written as DNA, the CDR3 is TGTGCCAGCGGATCCCGGGACAGGGGGGCTGGGGCCAACGTCCTGACTTTC. Its protein is CASGSRDRGAGANVLTF.

The chain uses TRBV6-1 and TRBJ1-5, with a tentative D call TRBD1 (6 bases). The CDR3 has 14 residues. Deletions cut 6 bases from V and 8 bases from J, with 17 bases between. Germline CDR1 is MNHNS and CDR2 is SASEGT. The DNA of the CDR3 is TGTGCCAGCAGCTTCCGGGACAAACGCGAGCCCCAGCATTTT. It specifies CASSFRDKREPQHF.